The 14 T cell receptor beta chains reported below all come from one sample, sequenced in a study of shared clonotypes between healthy human individuals. Here immunoSEQ multiplex PCR was the method, and the copy in TCRdb shows in-frame clones only, minus some. The sample records 2 million to 2.5 million clones, 93% being singletons. Sequencing input: naive CD4+ T cells from PBMCs. This sample's subset: CD45RA+ positively selected. Receptors were obtained from a man in his late teens or twenties in good health. Some clones in this sample may be carry-over from other donors' samples.

The rearrangement uses TRBV6-1 and TRBJ1-2, with D perhaps TRBD1 (5 bases). The CDR3 length is 14 residues. Germline loops: CDR1 MNHNS, CDR2 SASEGT. Trimming took off 0 bases at V and 8 bases at J, with 13 bases between the two ends. The CDR3 loop reads CASSEAWQGGGYTF. The DNA for the CDR3 is TGTGCCAGCAGTGAAGCGTGGCAGGGAGGAGGCTACACCTTC.

This clone appeared a single time. The chain carries TRBV10-3 and TRBJ2-1, with a possible D match to TRBD2 (6 bases). This CDR3 contains 17 residues. In germline, CDR1 is ENHRY, CDR2 SYGVKD. Trimming removed 3 bases at V and 3 bases at J, with 18 bases between. CDR3 nucleotides: TGTGCCATCAGTGAAGACATCCACCCGGAGGGCTACAATGAGCAGTTCTTC. Translated: CAISEDIHPEGYNEQFF.

V gene TRBV28 combines with J gene TRBJ1-6; no firm D call. Germline V gene lookup returns CDR1 MDHEN and CDR2 SYDVKM. With 2 bases removed from V and 10 bases from J, the gap between germline ends came to 15 bases. The CDR3 runs to 15 residues. CDR3 region: CASSLGRGRPSPLHF. In nucleotides, the CDR3 is TGTGCCAGCAGTTTAGGGCGGGGTCGTCCGTCACCCCTCCACTTT. Filled out from reference TRBV28 and TRBJ1-6, the complete variable domain reads DVKVTQSSRYLVKRTGEKVFLECVQDMDHENMFWYRQDPGLGLRLIYFSYDVKMKEKGDIPEGYSVSREKKERFSLILESASTNQTSMYLCASSLGRGRPSPLHFGNGTRLTVT.

This chain joins TRBV7-8 and TRBJ2-1, with 12 positions matching TRBD2. In germline, CDR1 is SGHVS, CDR2 FQNEAQ. CDR3 length: 15 residues. Trimming took 6 bases from V and 7 from J; bases not matched to a gene: 7. CDR3 in DNA: TGTGCCAGCAGAGTCCTAGCGGGAGGGTGGAATGAGCAGTTCTTC. The encoded protein is CASRVLAGGWNEQFF.

In regard to this clone: Within the sample, other DNA sequences also encode this same CDR3. J is TRBJ1-2 and V is TRBV19, with TRBD1 as a possible D gene (6 bases). V was shortened by 3 bases and J by 2 bases, with 10 bases between the two germline ends. The CDR3 covers 14 residues. The germline gives CDR1 LNHDA, CDR2 SQIVND (reference sequence). The CDR3 sequence is CASSIRGGNYGYTF. The CDR3 DNA reads TGTGCCAGTAGTATCAGAGGGGGGAACTATGGCTACACCTTC.

The chain couples TRBV5-6 to TRBJ2-1, with D unresolved. CDR3 size: 15 residues. Looked up from germline, CDR1 is SGHDT and CDR2 is YYEEEE. The germline V and J ends were trimmed by 0 bases and 0 bases, with 7 bases remaining between them. The CDR3 nucleotides are TGTGCCAGCAGCTTGGCTTCGAGCTCCTACAATGAGCAGTTCTTC. Protein: CASSLASSSYNEQFF.

The rearrangement joins TRBV30 to TRBJ2-5, with D perhaps matching TRBD2 (6 bases). The CDR3 is made up of 15 amino acids. Germline V gives CDR1 GTSNPN, CDR2 SVGIG (reference sequence). V was cut by 0 bases and J by 5 bases, with 16 bases left in between. The CDR3 sequence: CAWSVHRGAGETQYF. The CDR3 nucleotides read TGTGCCTGGAGTGTACATCGGGGCGCGGGGGAGACCCAGTACTTC.

The chain joins TRBV2 to TRBJ2-1; no firm D call. Germline assignment: CDR1 SNHLY and CDR2 FYNNEI. The CDR3 loop spans 15 amino acids. The V end lost 7 bases, the J end lost 1 base, and 14 bases lay between the germline ends. In DNA, the CDR3 is TGTGCCAGCAATCCGGGCGCGTTATCCTACAATGAGCAGTTCTTC. As protein: CASNPGALSYNEQFF.

This clone appeared once. This chain uses TRBV5-4 with TRBJ1-1; TRBD1 matches 7 bases. Unmatched junction bases numbered 11, after V lost 4 bases and J lost 2 bases. There are 16 residues in the CDR3. The germline V gene has CDR1 SGHNT and CDR2 YYREEE (reference sequence). CDR3 DNA: TGTGCCAGCAGCCTTATTGGGACAGCGACAAACACTGAAGCTTTCTTT. As protein: CASSLIGTATNTEAFF.

The chain carries TRBV7-2 and TRBJ2-5; 11 bases fit TRBD2. This CDR3 contains 17 residues. From germline, CDR1 is SGHTA and CDR2 FQGNSA. V shed 1 base and J 4 bases; nucleotides not matched to a gene: 8. In nucleotides, the CDR3 is TGTGCCAGCAGCTTAGGCCTTAGCGGGAGGGCCGCAGAGACCCAGTACTTC. Translated, it gives CASSLGLSGRAAETQYF.

The chain carries TRBV7-9 and TRBJ1-1; D not certain. Deletions cut 5 bases from V and 6 bases from J, with 13 bases between. CDR1 is SEHNR, CDR2 FQNEAQ, per germline (reference sequence). CDR3 length equals 13 residues. The CDR3 loop reads CASSGYTEAEAFF. In nucleotides, the CDR3 is TGTGCCAGCAGCGGCTATACTGAGGCTGAAGCTTTCTTT. The full variable domain, rest sourced from reference TRBV7-9 and TRBJ1-1, is DTGVSQNPRHKITKRGQNVTFRCDPISEHNRLYWYRQTLGQGPEFLTYFQNEAQLEKSRLLSDRFSAERPKGSFSTLEIQRTEQGDSAMYLCASSGYTEAEAFFGQGTRLTVV.

This rearrangement joins TRBV4-1 to TRBJ1-1, with a possible D match to TRBD1 (6 bases). Germline lookup yields CDR1 MGHRA and CDR2 YSYEKL. Trimming stripped 1 base from V and 1 base from J, with 10 bases between. The CDR3 has 15 amino acids. CDR3 amino acids: CASSQAGAGNTEAFF. CDR3 sequence (DNA): TGCGCCAGCAGCCAAGCAGGGGCAGGGAACACTGAAGCTTTCTTT.

This chain connects TRBV7-2 to TRBJ2-1; 7 bases agree with TRBD1. Germline V CDR1 and CDR2: SGHTA, FQGNSA. V dropped 7 bases and J dropped 2; count of bases not matched to a gene: 8. The CDR3 runs 15 residues. The CDR3: CASNDPGTAYNEQFF. The CDR3 DNA reads TGTGCCAGCAACGACCCCGGGACAGCCTACAATGAGCAGTTCTTC.

Remarks on this clone: Other DNA sequences in this sample translate to the same CDR3. The chain is built from TRBV6-6 and TRBJ1-3, with D possibly matching TRBD1 (5 bases). The V end was cut by 11 bases, the J end by 1 base, with 6 bases between. The CDR3 length is 11 residues. CDR1 is MNHNY and CDR2 is SVGAGI in the germline V gene (reference sequence). The CDR3 nucleotides read TGTGCCGGGGGTTCTGGAAACACCATATATTTT. This sequence encodes CAGGSGNTIYF.